A single sample gave rise to the 14 T cell receptor beta chains below, sequenced in a study of OX40 agonist ivuxolimab in advanced cancers. Library preparation used the immunoSEQ multiplex PCR assay. The table comes from immuneACCESS by way of TCRdb, which keeps in-frame sequences with V and J called. Part of the clones is missing from these tables; in studies checked, under half for an unresolved V gene and the rest for unknown reasons. The sample table holds 40,000 or so clones, of which about 89% were seen once. The ten most abundant clones make up over 0.55% of the sample. The starting material was CD4+ or CD8+ T cells sorted from blood, obtained in a trial of the OX40 agonist ivuxolimab. Receptors originate from an adult with an advanced solid tumor such as melanoma, head and neck, liver or kidney cancer.

Only one count was recorded for this clone. The J gene is TRBJ2-5, the V gene TRBV12-2; the D call TRBD2 from the table was never checked on the DNA. TRBV12-2 is given as a pseudogene. The CDR3 runs to 17 residues. The CDR3 DNA reads TGTGCAAGTCGCTTATGGCCTTCATACGAGACGGGAGAGACCCAGTACTTC. Translation: CASRLWPSYETGETQYF.

The CDR3 DNA reads TGCGCCAGCAGCTCCCGCCTGGACAGGGGGAACACTGAAGCTTTCTTT. Protein sequence: CASSSRLDRGNTEAFF. This sequence joins TRBV5-1 and TRBJ1-1, with 9 bases identical to TRBD1. CDR1 and CDR2 from the germline V gene are SGHRS and YFSETQ. The CDR3 length is 16 residues. V lost 3 bases and J lost 1; bases outside the gene matches: 7.

This clone was seen only a few times. The chain couples TRBV7-3 to TRBJ2-1, with D hard to call. This CDR3 contains 16 residues. Germline V gives CDR1 SGHTA, CDR2 FQGTGA. V dropped 5 bases and J dropped 4 bases, with 18 bases sitting between them. This chain's CDR3 is CASSRWPTARYNEQFF. As DNA, the CDR3 is TGTGCCAGCAGCCGGTGGCCTACCGCACGTTACAATGAGCAGTTCTTC.

The rearrangement uses TRBV4-3 and TRBJ2-4, with D tentatively TRBD2 (5 bases). The CDR3 is 17 amino acids. V was clipped by 0 bases and J by 0 bases, with 12 bases between them. Germline V gene data show CDR1 as LGHNA and CDR2 as YSLEER. CDR3 in DNA: TGCGCCAGCAGCCAAGATTTTGGGAGATTAGCCAAAAACATTCAGTACTTC. Translating gives CASSQDFGRLAKNIQYF.

The chain has TRBV27 and TRBJ2-3; 7 nucleotides align to TRBD2. The CDR3 is 13 residues long. Germline CDR1 is MNHEY and CDR2 is SMNVEV (reference sequence). J was trimmed by 7 bases and V by 5 bases; bases with no gene match: 6. CDR3 residues: CASSGRGVYTQYF. CDR3 sequence (DNA): TGTGCCAGCAGTGGCCGGGGGGTGTATACGCAGTATTTT.

V usage is TRBV6-6 and J usage is TRBJ2-2, with D hard to call. CDR1 and CDR2 from the germline V gene are MNHNY and SVGAGI (reference sequence). V lost 2 bases, J lost 2 bases, and 9 bases lay in between. There are 15 residues in the CDR3. The CDR3, as DNA: TGTGCCAGCAGTTACGAGTATATTAACACCGGGGAGCTGTTTTTT. This sequence encodes CASSYEYINTGELFF.

The gene calls are TRBV29-1 and TRBJ1-5; TRBD1 matches at 7 bases. The CDR3 length is 14 residues. After removal of 1 base from V and 7 bases from J, the junction contained 7 bases not matched to a gene. Germline CDR1 SQVTM, CDR2 ANQGSEA. The CDR3 loop reads CSVEGDRAGQPQHF. The CDR3 DNA sequence: TGCAGCGTTGAAGGGGACAGAGCTGGGCAGCCCCAGCATTTT.

The rearrangement links TRBV18 to TRBJ2-7; 7 positions agree with TRBD1. With 5 bases clipped from V and 6 bases from J, the junction kept 10 bases outside the gene matches. This CDR3 has 14 residues. The V gene's germline CDR1 is KGHSH and CDR2 LQKENI. The CDR3 region has the DNA TGTGCCAGCTCAGAAGACAGGGCTTCCGGCGAGCAGTACTTC. Encoded protein: CASSEDRASGEQYF.

V gene TRBV18 combines with J gene TRBJ2-5; 8 bases line up with TRBD1. Germline V gene data show CDR1 as KGHSH and CDR2 as LQKENI. The CDR3 has 14 amino acids. V lost 3 bases and J lost 2; bases outside the gene matches: 2. This CDR3 is CASSPGTGQETQYF. DNA for the CDR3: TGTGCCAGCTCACCCGGGACAGGACAAGAGACCCAGTACTTC.

The chain joins TRBV7-9 to TRBJ2-3; possibly TRBD1 for D (6 bases). The V gene lost 6 bases and the J gene lost 2 bases, with 9 bases spanning the gap. CDR1 SEHNR and CDR2 FQNEAQ come from the germline V gene (reference sequence). The CDR3 loop spans 13 amino acids. For the CDR3, the DNA is TGTGCCAGCAGACGGGACACCACAGATACGCAGTATTTT. Encoded protein: CASRRDTTDTQYF. The complete variable domain, with remaining parts taken from reference TRBV7-9 and TRBJ2-3, reads DTGVSQNPRHKITKRGQNVTFRCDPISEHNRLYWYRQTLGQGPEFLTYFQNEAQLEKSRLLSDRFSAERPKGSFSTLEIQRTEQGDSAMYLCASRRDTTDTQYFGPGTRLTVL.

The J gene is TRBJ2-7, the V gene TRBV28; 8 positions match TRBD2. The germline V gene encodes CDR1 MDHEN and CDR2 SYDVKM. Trimming at V came to 5 bases and at J to 0 bases, leaving 3 bases not matched to a gene. This CDR3 spans 14 amino acids. Here the CDR3 DNA reads TGTGCCAGCAGTCCGGGGGGGGGCTCCTACGAGCAGTACTTC. This gives the protein CASSPGGGSYEQYF.

The V gene is TRBV29-1, the J gene TRBJ2-3; the match to TRBD2 covers 8 bases. The germline V gene encodes CDR1 SQVTM and CDR2 ANQGSEA. This CDR3 has 13 amino acids. The V segment lost 8 bases and the J segment 0 bases; nucleotides outside the gene matches: 4. CDR3 nucleotides: TGCAGCCTCCAGCGGGGGAGCACAGATACGCAGTATTTT. Amino acids: CSLQRGSTDTQYF.

This sequence joins TRBV28 and TRBJ1-1; possibly TRBD1 for D (6 bases). CDR3 size: 14 residues. V lost 6 bases, J lost 1 base, and 12 bases lay in between. Germline assignment: CDR1 MDHEN and CDR2 SYDVKM. DNA of the CDR3: TGTGCCAGCAGCCCGGGGGGACAGAACACTGAAGCTTTCTTT. Amino acid sequence: CASSPGGQNTEAFF. The whole variable domain, remainder taken from reference TRBV28 and TRBJ1-1, is DVKVTQSSRYLVKRTGEKVFLECVQDMDHENMFWYRQDPGLGLRLIYFSYDVKMKEKGDIPEGYSVSREKKERFSLILESASTNQTSMYLCASSPGGQNTEAFFGQGTRLTVV.

This clone came up once. This chain links TRBV5-4 with TRBJ2-7, with D maybe TRBD1 (6 bases). Trimming left V 2 bases short and J 0 bases short, with 9 bases between. The length of the CDR3 is 14 residues. Looked up from germline, CDR1 is SGHNT and CDR2 is YYREEE (reference sequence). The CDR3 bases are TGTGCCAGCAGCTTACAGGGAGCCTCCTACGAGCAGTACTTC. Translated: CASSLQGASYEQYF.